This T cell receptor (beta chain) emerged from a study of cytomegalovirus exposure and HLA in healthy donors. Study-wide points: V- and J-gene trimming of TCR beta was linked (in a later analysis) to a missense DCLRE1C variant. Later on, an analysis found that several of the most significant clusters appeared to be linked to common viral pathogens, which included parvovirus B19. What was likely a sequencing artifact was a cluster of highly shared sequence variants.

Of note for this clone: As yet, its antigen is unknown.

The V and J ends lost 6 bases and 2 bases respectively, with 12 bases between them. Germline CDR1 and CDR2: SNHLY and FYNNEI. The length of the CDR3 is 14 residues. This PCR relied on a set of 60 Vbeta primers and 13 Jbeta primers. Authors' methods: In a later analysis, the count reached approximately 80 million unique TCR beta chains, with 9 million to 11 million shared. The assay was immunoSEQ multiplex PCR, and TCRdb's table has in-frame clones only and misses some. V, J and clone size derive from that table, while D and trimming were established from the DNA sequence. The top ten clones hold 2.5% to 3.5% of a sample with roughly 150,000 clones, approximately 83% of them seen once.

The chain links TRBV2 to TRBJ2-3; the D is unclear. Material: PBMCs. The sequence was obtained from a male donor in good health and CMV-seronegative. The CDR3 nucleotides are TGTGCCAGCAGATGGAGTAAAAACACAGATACGCAGTATTTT. Its protein is CASRWSKNTDTQYF.